Listed here are 29 T cell receptor beta chains from one sample, sequenced in a study of cytomegalovirus exposure and HLA in healthy donors. TCRdb's table, derived via immunoSEQ multiplex PCR, lists solely in-frame clones and lacks some. The sample yields about 140,000 clones, approximately 87% seen once. Sequenced: PBMCs. The receptors originated from a man aged 18 to 35 in good health and CMV-seronegative.

The chain has TRBV5-1 and TRBJ2-7, with 7 nucleotides matching TRBD1. Germline CDR1 reads SGHRS; CDR2 reads YFSETQ. The CDR3 is 13 amino acids. V gave up 7 bases and J gave up 4 bases; unmatched junction bases: 8. The CDR3 DNA is TGCGCCAGCCGACCGACAGGGAGATACGAGCAGTACTTC. The encoded protein is CASRPTGRYEQYF.

This clone is a singleton in its sample. The gene calls are TRBV5-6 and TRBJ2-1; D might be TRBD2 (6 bases). Deletions cut 2 bases from V and 0 bases from J, with 9 bases between. The CDR3 runs to 15 residues. The germline V gene encodes CDR1 SGHDT and CDR2 YYEEEE. This chain's CDR3 is CASSFGGNSYNEQFF. In DNA, the CDR3 is TGTGCCAGCAGCTTTGGCGGGAACTCCTACAATGAGCAGTTCTTC.

The sample holds a few counts of this clone. The chain couples TRBV28 to TRBJ2-2; D not resolved. From germline, CDR1 is MDHEN and CDR2 SYDVKM. V was shortened by 7 bases and J by 0 bases, with 9 bases between the two germline ends. This CDR3 region has 14 residues. Written as DNA, the CDR3 is TGTGCCAGCACCTTACGGTCGAACACCGGGGAGCTGTTTTTT. Encoded protein: CASTLRSNTGELFF.

This chain uses TRBV5-1 with TRBJ2-7; 13 nucleotides agree with TRBD2. Losses at the gene ends were 1 base for V and 5 bases for J; bases not matched to a gene: 3. The length of the CDR3 is 15 residues. Germline V gene data show CDR1 as SGHRS and CDR2 as YFSETQ. Here the CDR3 DNA reads TGCGCCAGCAGCTTGACCGGGACTAGCGGGGACGAGCAGTACTTC. It is translated as CASSLTGTSGDEQYF.

The chain recombines TRBV4-3 with TRBJ2-1, with 8 positions matching TRBD1. J lost 0 bases, V lost 0 bases, and 7 bases had no gene match. Germline CDR1 LGHNA, CDR2 YSLEER. CDR3 size: 18 residues. The CDR3 bases are TGCGCCAGCAGCCAAGACGTTGGAACAGGGGGCTCCTACAATGAGCAGTTCTTC. This gives the protein CASSQDVGTGGSYNEQFF.

The chain employs TRBV2 and TRBJ1-1, with D maybe TRBD1 (6 bases). The ends were cut back, 7 bases at V and 1 base at J, with 7 bases in the middle. The CDR3 spans 12 residues. Germline CDR1 reads SNHLY; CDR2 reads FYNNEI. Written as DNA, the CDR3 is TGTGCCAGCAACAGGGAGAACACTGAAGCTTTCTTT. Its protein product is CASNRENTEAFF. The full variable domain, with the rest looked up from reference TRBV2 and TRBJ1-1, is EPEVTQTPSHQVTQMGQEVILRCVPISNHLYFYWYRQILGQKVEFLVSFYNNEISEKSEIFDDQFSVERPDGSNFTLKIRSTKLEDSAMYFCASNRENTEAFFGQGTRLTVV.

The chain employs TRBV5-6 and TRBJ1-1; no firm D call. The length of the CDR3 is 13 residues. V lost 2 bases and J 1 base, leaving 6 bases between the germline ends. Germline CDR1 is SGHDT and CDR2 is YYEEEE. The CDR3 bases are TGTGCCAGCAGCTTTGGCGGGAACACTGAAGCTTTCTTT. This gives the protein CASSFGGNTEAFF. Based on the CDR3 plus reference TRBV5-6 and TRBJ1-1, the full variable domain is DAGVTQSPTHLIKTRGQQVTLRCSPKSGHDTVSWYQQALGQGPQFIFQYYEEEERQRGNFPDRFSGHQFPNYSSELNVNALLLGDSALYLCASSFGGNTEAFFGQGTRLTVV.

J is TRBJ1-1 and V is TRBV28; D is unclear. Trimming removed 4 bases at V and 8 bases at J, with 14 bases between. Germline CDR1 is MDHEN and CDR2 is SYDVKM. This CDR3 has 13 amino acids. CDR3 region: CASSSTWATEAFF. CDR3 in DNA: TGTGCCAGCAGTTCGACCTGGGCGACGGAAGCTTTCTTT.

CDR3 residues: CASSLAAGGPAFF. DNA of the CDR3: TGTGCCAGCAGCTTGGCAGCAGGGGGACCGGCTTTCTTT. The rearrangement joins TRBV5-6 to TRBJ1-1; 7 bases are a match to TRBD1. Looked up from germline, CDR1 is SGHDT and CDR2 is YYEEEE. The CDR3 contains 13 residues. With 0 bases clipped from V and 11 bases from J, the junction kept 7 bases outside the gene matches.

V is TRBV30 and J is TRBJ2-3; no reliable D call. CDR1 GTSNPN and CDR2 SVGIG come from the germline V gene (reference sequence). This CDR3 contains 11 residues. CDR3 loop: CGAQDTDTQYF. The CDR3 DNA is TGTGGGGCTCAAGACACAGATACGCAGTATTTT.

The rearrangement uses TRBV18 and TRBJ2-3, with TRBD2 identical over 8 bases. Trimming at V came to 4 bases and at J to 8 bases, leaving 11 bases not matched to a gene. The CDR3 has 15 amino acids. In germline, CDR1 is KGHSH, CDR2 LQKENI. The CDR3 sequence is CASSLSGGPESTQYF. In DNA form, the CDR3 reads TGTGCCAGCTCACTCTCGGGGGGGCCGGAGAGTACGCAGTATTTT.

This clone was found once. The chain uses TRBV7-9 and TRBJ2-7; no clear D gene. This CDR3 region has 14 residues. In germline, CDR1 is SEHNR, CDR2 FQNEAQ (reference sequence). Trimming took off 5 bases at V and 3 bases at J, with 14 bases between the two ends. As DNA, the CDR3 is TGTGCCAGCAGCCCTCCATCGCTGAGCTACGAGCAGTACTTC. Translation: CASSPPSLSYEQYF.

The J gene is TRBJ1-4, the V gene TRBV7-9; D might be TRBD1 (6 bases). Germline CDR1 is SEHNR and CDR2 is FQNEAQ (reference sequence). V lost 5 bases, J lost 6 bases, and 19 bases lay in between. The CDR3 is made up of 16 amino acids. The CDR3 loop is CASSASTGRGYEKLFF. The CDR3 DNA sequence: TGTGCCAGCAGCGCCAGTACCGGCAGGGGATATGAAAAACTGTTTTTT.

This clone occurred a few times. The V call is TRBV6-5, the J call TRBJ2-5; unclear D gene. Deletions cut 5 bases from V and 2 bases from J, with 9 bases between. Germline V gene lookup returns CDR1 MNHEY and CDR2 SVGAGI. The CDR3 covers 13 residues. CDR3 region: CASSGGEQETQYF. In DNA, the CDR3 is TGTGCCAGCAGTGGCGGAGAACAAGAGACCCAGTACTTC.

The chain uses TRBV6-5 and TRBJ2-5; 7 bases align to TRBD2. With V trimmed by 1 base and J by 3 bases, 5 bases remained unmatched. The V gene's germline CDR1 is MNHEY and CDR2 SVGAGI. This CDR3 contains 15 residues. In DNA form, the CDR3 reads TGTGCCAGCAGTTACTTTGCGGGAGCTAAAGAGACCCAGTACTTC. Protein sequence: CASSYFAGAKETQYF.

The J gene is TRBJ1-1, the V gene TRBV2, with TRBD1 matching over 7 bases. Germline V lookup: CDR1 SNHLY, CDR2 FYNNEI. V shed 9 bases and J 1 base; nucleotides not matched to a gene: 5. This CDR3 spans 13 amino acids. CDR3 in DNA: TGTGCCAGGGGAGGACAGGCGAACACTGAAGCTTTCTTT. Amino acids: CARGGQANTEAFF.

The chain carries TRBV18 and TRBJ2-2, with D possibly matching TRBD1 (5 bases). Germline CDR1 reads KGHSH; CDR2 reads LQKENI. The CDR3 runs to 15 residues. Deletions cut 4 bases from V and 0 bases from J, with 9 bases between. The CDR3 region has the DNA TGTGCCAGCTCACTAGGACAACCGAACACCGGGGAGCTGTTTTTT. Translated, it gives CASSLGQPNTGELFF.

The V gene is TRBV4-3, the J gene TRBJ2-2, with a tentative D call TRBD2 (6 bases). This CDR3 region has 14 residues. V was shortened by 6 bases and J by 5 bases, with 13 bases between the two germline ends. Germline V CDR1 and CDR2: LGHNA, YSLEER. CDR3 amino acids: CASSRDSETGELFF. In DNA form, the CDR3 reads TGCGCCAGCAGTCGGGACTCCGAAACCGGGGAGCTGTTTTTT.

The rearrangement links TRBV19 to TRBJ1-6, with a tentative D call TRBD1 (5 bases). V lost 2 bases and J lost 9, with 11 bases in between. The CDR3 runs to 14 residues. Germline lookup yields CDR1 LNHDA and CDR2 SQIVND (reference sequence). CDR3 DNA sequence: TGTGCCAGTAGTATAATGGGGGGAAGTTCACCCCTCCACTTT. Translating gives CASSIMGGSSPLHF.

CDR3 loop: CASKPGGAYTDTQYF. The CDR3 region has the DNA TGTGCCAGCAAGCCCGGGGGGGCTTACACAGATACGCAGTATTTT. The genes are TRBV6-1 and TRBJ2-3; 8 bases align to TRBD2. This CDR3 spans 15 amino acids. The germline V gene encodes CDR1 MNHNS and CDR2 SASEGT. J was trimmed by 2 bases and V by 7 bases; bases with no gene match: 8.

In this sample, this clone turned up once. The chain links TRBV19 to TRBJ2-2; 7 bases are shared with TRBD1. The length of the CDR3 is 15 residues. Germline V gene lookup returns CDR1 LNHDA and CDR2 SQIVND (reference sequence). Germline trimming cut 6 bases from V and 5 bases from J; bases unmatched to any gene: 9. CDR3 sequence (DNA): TGTGCCAGTAGGCAAGCAGGGGGTTCAACCGGGGAGCTGTTTTTT. It specifies CASRQAGGSTGELFF. Filled out from reference TRBV19 and TRBJ2-2, the complete variable domain reads DGGITQSPKYLFRKEGQNVTLSCEQNLNHDAMYWYRQDPGQGLRLIYYSQIVNDFQKGDIAEGYSVSREKKESFPLTVTSAQKNPTAFYLCASRQAGGSTGELFFGEGSRLTVL.

V and J are TRBV11-2 and TRBJ2-1, with TRBD2 matching 9 bases. V was pared by 1 base and J by 2 bases, with 6 bases of the junction left unmatched. This CDR3 is built from 17 residues. Germline V gene lookup returns CDR1 SGHAT and CDR2 FQNNGV. CDR3 protein: CASSLGSGGPTYNEQFF. The CDR3 nucleotides are TGTGCCAGCAGCTTAGGTAGCGGGGGACCTACCTACAATGAGCAGTTCTTC.

V and J are TRBV4-3 and TRBJ2-7; 8 nucleotides align to TRBD2. J was trimmed by 1 base and V by 0 bases; bases with no gene match: 8. The CDR3 has 17 amino acids. Germline CDR1 is LGHNA and CDR2 is YSLEER. The CDR3 sequence: CASSQDREGAESYEQYF. CDR3 DNA: TGCGCCAGCAGCCAAGATCGGGAGGGCGCGGAGTCCTACGAGCAGTACTTC.

V usage is TRBV27 and J usage is TRBJ2-7, with 8 bases identical to TRBD1. The CDR3 extends over 16 amino acids. Trimming removed 5 bases from V and 1 base from J; junction bases left unmatched: 10. CDR1 MNHEY and CDR2 SMNVEV come from the germline V gene (reference sequence). CDR3 amino acids: CASSPLGQGESYEQYF. The DNA for the CDR3 is TGTGCCAGCAGTCCTCTCGGACAGGGCGAATCCTACGAGCAGTACTTC.

The chain recombines TRBV27 with TRBJ2-7; TRBD2 is a possible D gene (5 bases). Trimming took 5 bases from V and 2 from J, leaving 16 bases between them. From germline, CDR1 is MNHEY and CDR2 SMNVEV (reference sequence). This CDR3 region has 15 residues. CDR3 sequence: CASSRSLAYPYEQYF. The DNA for the CDR3 is TGTGCCAGCAGTCGATCCTTAGCGTACCCCTACGAGCAGTACTTC.

The rearrangement joins TRBV19 to TRBJ2-3; 9 bases are shared with TRBD1. The trim removed 10 bases at V and 2 bases at J, leaving 4 bases unmatched. Germline V lookup: CDR1 LNHDA, CDR2 SQIVND (reference sequence). The CDR3 extends over 13 amino acids. CDR3 loop: CAIGQGTTDTQYF. The CDR3 region has the DNA TGTGCCATCGGACAGGGGACCACAGATACGCAGTATTTT.

V usage is TRBV7-7 and J usage is TRBJ2-1; 8 nucleotides match TRBD2. The CDR3 is made up of 13 amino acids. In germline, CDR1 is SSHAT, CDR2 FNYEAQ (reference sequence). V was clipped by 5 bases and J by 9 bases; unmatched bases: 6. The CDR3 DNA reads as TGTGCCAGCAGCCCCGGGGGGGGACTTGAGCAGTTCTTC. It is translated as CASSPGGGLEQFF.

The CDR3 DNA is TGTGCCAGCAGTTACTCCATGGACAGGGGTGGGCCGGGCTACACCTTC. Its translation is CASSYSMDRGGPGYTF. The V call is TRBV6-5, the J call TRBJ1-2; the match to TRBD1 covers 9 bases. The germline V gene has CDR1 MNHEY and CDR2 SVGAGI. With V trimmed by 0 bases and J by 8 bases, 10 bases remained unmatched. The CDR3 contains 16 residues.

The chain uses TRBV6-5 and TRBJ2-5, with 9 bases identical to TRBD2. The CDR3 contains 16 residues. Looked up from germline, CDR1 is MNHEY and CDR2 is SVGAGI. V gave up 2 bases and J gave up 7 bases; unmatched junction bases: 11. The DNA for the CDR3 is TGTGCCAGCAGTTACGCGGGAGGGCCGGGGATCGGGACCCAGTACTTC. Amino acid sequence: CASSYAGGPGIGTQYF.